Each of the 31 T cell receptor beta chains below was sequenced from the same sample in a study of T cells in localized non-small cell lung cancer (dated by TCRdb to about 2020). Library generation was performed with the immunoSEQ multiplex PCR assay. Not all clones reach the TCRdb copy of this immuneACCESS table, which keeps in-frame sequences only. Checked studies attribute under half of the gap to unresolved V genes and leave the rest unexplained. This sample comprises tens of thousands of clones, around 81% of them detected only once. Jointly, the top ten make up roughly 4.9% of the sample. This sample comprised PBMCs, obtained before any cancer treatment. All receptors come from a woman aged 35-75 years with stage II lung adenocarcinoma.

The J gene is TRBJ1-5, the V gene TRBV28; D gene uncertain. Germline V gene sequence: CDR1 MDHEN, CDR2 SYDVKM. Deletions cut 1 base from V and 6 bases from J, with 7 bases between. This CDR3 has 13 amino acids. The CDR3 here is CASSLSGVQPQHF. In DNA, the CDR3 is TGTGCCAGCAGTTTATCCGGGGTTCAGCCCCAGCATTTT.

The gene calls are TRBV2 and TRBJ2-5; 8 nucleotides line up with TRBD1. The germline V gene encodes CDR1 SNHLY and CDR2 FYNNEI. V lost 4 bases and J lost 3; bases outside the gene matches: 7. The CDR3 is 15 residues long. CDR3 in DNA: TGTGCCAGCAGTGTAACAGGGGGTAAGGAAGAGACCCAGTACTTC. Its translation: CASSVTGGKEETQYF.

The genes are TRBV10-3 and TRBJ2-1; 10 nucleotides match TRBD1. CDR1 ENHRY and CDR2 SYGVKD come from the germline V gene. The CDR3 extends over 13 amino acids. The CDR3 region has the DNA TGTGGGACCGGGACAGGGGACAGCAATGAGCAGTTCTTC. Its protein is CGTGTGDSNEQFF.

The chain uses TRBV4-1 and TRBJ1-3; D call uncertain. This CDR3 is built from 13 residues. V dropped 2 bases and J dropped 4 bases, with 6 bases sitting between them. Germline V gives CDR1 MGHRA, CDR2 YSYEKL. The CDR3 DNA is TGCGCCAGCAGCCAAAACAGAGGAAACACCATATATTTT. Its protein is CASSQNRGNTIYF.

This chain connects TRBV18 to TRBJ2-2; D unresolved. The ends were cut back, 2 bases at V and 5 bases at J, with 12 bases in the middle. The germline V gene has CDR1 KGHSH and CDR2 LQKENI. There are 15 residues in the CDR3. CDR3 coding DNA: TGTGCCAGCTCACCATTGCTTCCAGATACCGGGGAGCTGTTTTTT. Amino acid sequence: CASSPLLPDTGELFF. Variable domain in full (rest from reference TRBV18 and TRBJ2-2): NAGVMQNPRHLVRRRGQEARLRCSPMKGHSHVYWYRQLPEEGLKFMVYLQKENIIDESGMPKERFSAEFPKEGPSILRIQQVVRGDSAAYFCASSPLLPDTGELFFGEGSRLTVL.

Concerning this clone itself: Other nucleotide sequences from this sample produce the same CDR3. V and J are TRBV7-8 and TRBJ2-5; TRBD1 aligns across 7 bases. The CDR3 runs to 14 residues. Per the germline V gene, CDR1 is SGHVS and CDR2 is FQNEAQ. The V segment lost 1 base and the J segment 4 bases; nucleotides outside the gene matches: 3. CDR3 sequence reads: CASSLGQGLETQYF. The CDR3 DNA reads as TGTGCCAGCAGCTTAGGACAGGGTCTAGAGACCCAGTACTTC.

This rearrangement joins TRBV28 to TRBJ1-2; D is unclear. V gave up 6 bases and J gave up 4 bases, with 9 bases separating them. Germline V CDR1 and CDR2: MDHEN, SYDVKM. The CDR3 length is 12 residues. The CDR3 spells CASSSDVYGYTF. The CDR3 DNA follows: TGTGCCAGCAGCTCTGACGTCTATGGCTACACCTTC.

V and J are TRBV27 and TRBJ1-4; D not certain. The germline gives CDR1 MNHEY, CDR2 SMNVEV (reference sequence). V was shortened by 5 bases and J by 6 bases, with 19 bases between the two germline ends. The CDR3 spans 16 residues. CDR3 DNA sequence: TGTGCCAGCAGTCCCAAGGGCCGAAAAGAGGATGAAAAACTGTTTTTT. Its protein is CASSPKGRKEDEKLFF.

This clone was counted at least ten times. The chain combines TRBV28 with TRBJ1-2; 7 bases fit TRBD1. There are 14 residues in the CDR3. Germline V gene lookup returns CDR1 MDHEN and CDR2 SYDVKM. V dropped 7 bases and J dropped 5; count of bases not matched to a gene: 10. The CDR3 reads CASMTGLASYGYTF. For the CDR3, the DNA is TGTGCCAGCATGACAGGGCTGGCCTCTTATGGCTACACCTTC.

The rearrangement joins TRBV30 to TRBJ1-3, with D perhaps matching TRBD1 (5 bases). Germline V gene sequence: CDR1 GTSNPN, CDR2 SVGIG (reference sequence). The CDR3 is made up of 17 amino acids. V lost 0 bases and J lost 4, with 19 bases in between. CDR3: CAWSVFGDPESGNTIYF. The CDR3 bases are TGTGCCTGGAGTGTATTTGGGGACCCGGAGTCAGGAAACACCATATATTTT.

The chain uses TRBV18 and TRBJ1-1; 8 bases fit TRBD1. Germline V gives CDR1 KGHSH, CDR2 LQKENI. This CDR3 spans 16 amino acids. V shed 3 bases, J shed 0 bases, and the junction held 6 bases outside the gene matches. CDR3 amino acids: CASSPDRGHVNTEAFF. As DNA, the CDR3 is TGTGCCAGCTCACCTGACAGGGGCCACGTGAACACTGAAGCTTTCTTT.

V is TRBV6-6 and J is TRBJ2-7; tentatively, D is TRBD2 (6 bases). CDR3 size: 15 residues. V lost 2 bases, J lost 0 bases, and 11 bases lay in between. CDR1 and CDR2 (germline): MNHNY, SVGAGI (reference sequence). DNA for the CDR3: TGTGCCAGCAGTTACGGGGAGGTTACCTCCTACGAGCAGTACTTC. Translating it yields CASSYGEVTSYEQYF.

This sequence joins TRBV5-5 and TRBJ2-2; 8 bases match TRBD1. The germline CDR1 and CDR2 sequences are SGHKS and YYEKEE (reference sequence). This CDR3 comprises 15 residues. After removal of 2 bases from V and 3 bases from J, the junction contained 3 bases not matched to a gene. For the CDR3, the DNA is TGTGCCAGCAGCTTTCTGGACAGGGACACCGGGGAGCTGTTTTTT. It is translated as CASSFLDRDTGELFF. Supplemented by reference TRBV5-5 and TRBJ2-2, the full variable domain reads DAGVTQSPTHLIKTRGQQVTLRCSPISGHKSVSWYQQVLGQGPQFIFQYYEKEERGRGNFPDRFSARQFPNYSSELNVNALLLGDSALYLCASSFLDRDTGELFFGEGSRLTVL.

The count of this clone is one. This sequence joins TRBV11-2 and TRBJ1-4; 8 nucleotides match TRBD1. CDR3 size: 14 residues. Germline lookup yields CDR1 SGHAT and CDR2 FQNNGV. J gave up 5 bases and V 6 bases, and 5 bases lay outside the gene matches. The CDR3 region has the DNA TGTGCCAGCAGTTCAGGGGGCTGGAATGAAAAACTGTTTTTT. Translated: CASSSGGWNEKLFF.

The chain links TRBV6-5 to TRBJ1-4; TRBD1 might be the D (5 bases). Germline V gives CDR1 MNHEY, CDR2 SVGAGI. CDR3 length: 16 amino acids. V was cut by 0 bases and J by 0 bases, with 8 bases left in between. As DNA, the CDR3 is TGTGCCAGCAGTTACTCCCCCAGGGCAACTAATGAAAAACTGTTTTTT. It codes for CASSYSPRATNEKLFF.

The chain has TRBV5-1 and TRBJ2-5; 9 nucleotides line up with TRBD2. This CDR3 has 17 amino acids. Germline CDR1 is SGHRS and CDR2 is YFSETQ. The V segment lost 1 base and the J segment 4 bases; nucleotides outside the gene matches: 11. CDR3 amino acids: CASSLTGSGGQGETQYF. CDR3 nucleotides: TGCGCCAGCAGCTTGACGGGTAGCGGGGGCCAGGGAGAGACCCAGTACTTC.

The chain links TRBV7-8 to TRBJ1-1; TRBD1 aligns across 8 bases. Per the germline V gene, CDR1 is SGHVS and CDR2 is FQNEAQ. The CDR3 extends over 14 amino acids. The ends lost 5 bases at V and 4 bases at J; junction bases unmatched: 6. The DNA of the CDR3 is TGTGCCAGCAGCAGAAGACAGGGGCCCACTGAAGCTTTCTTT. Protein sequence: CASSRRQGPTEAFF.

The chain carries TRBV9 and TRBJ2-5; 7 positions agree with TRBD1. The trim removed 3 bases at V and 1 base at J, leaving 9 bases unmatched. From germline, CDR1 is SGDLS and CDR2 YYNGEE. The CDR3 extends over 16 amino acids. CDR3 coding DNA: TGTGCCAGCAGCGGCGACAGGGAAAGAGCCCAAGAGACCCAGTACTTC. It yields the protein CASSGDRERAQETQYF.

This clone was observed a few times. The V gene is TRBV13, the J gene TRBJ1-1, with 7 bases that match TRBD1. The CDR3 contains 12 residues. The germline CDR1 and CDR2 sequences are PRHDT and FYEKMQ (reference sequence). V dropped 8 bases and J dropped 3; count of bases not matched to a gene: 3. The chain's CDR3 is CASSDRDTEAFF. CDR3 in DNA: TGTGCCAGCTCCGACAGGGACACTGAAGCTTTCTTT.

This clone was seen only a few times. The V gene is TRBV6-1, the J gene TRBJ2-7; no firm D call. This CDR3 is built from 12 residues. CDR1 and CDR2 from the germline V gene are MNHNS and SASEGT. V was cut by 4 bases and J by 3 bases, with 7 bases left in between. The CDR3 nucleotides read TGTGCCAGCAGTGGCGGTTTCTACGAGCAGTACTTC. Translation: CASSGGFYEQYF.

This chain uses TRBV19 with TRBJ2-7; D is uncertain. This CDR3 region has 13 residues. CDR1 is LNHDA, CDR2 SQIVND, per germline (reference sequence). Trimming pared 5 bases from V and 0 bases from J, leaving 8 bases between. CDR3 loop: CASSLAASYEQYF. Written as DNA, the CDR3 is TGTGCCAGTAGTCTGGCGGCCTCCTACGAGCAGTACTTC.

This rearrangement joins TRBV5-1 to TRBJ1-4; unclear D gene. This CDR3 has 16 residues. CDR1 and CDR2 from the germline V gene are SGHRS and YFSETQ. The germline V and J ends were trimmed by 4 bases and 8 bases, with 21 bases remaining between them. The CDR3, as DNA: TGCGCCAGCAGCCCCACCCTGGGCCCTGGCGGGGAAAAACTGTTTTTT. Translating it yields CASSPTLGPGGEKLFF.

The CDR3 bases are TGTGCCAGCAGTGAAGCACAGGGGGCGCGAGCTGAAGCTTTCTTT. This codes for CASSEAQGARAEAFF. The genes are TRBV6-1 and TRBJ1-1; 9 bases match TRBD1. V shed 0 bases and J 6 bases; nucleotides not matched to a gene: 5. Germline assignment: CDR1 MNHNS and CDR2 SASEGT. This CDR3 is built from 15 residues.

The chain links TRBV9 to TRBJ2-7; possibly TRBD1 for D (6 bases). This CDR3 has 15 amino acids. Germline V gives CDR1 SGDLS, CDR2 YYNGEE. V was cut by 2 bases and J by 0 bases, with 12 bases left in between. CDR3 sequence (DNA): TGTGCCAGCAGCGTTTCGCAGGGGACCTCCTACGAGCAGTACTTC. This codes for CASSVSQGTSYEQYF.

This chain uses TRBV6-5 with TRBJ1-1; 9 bases line up with TRBD1. Germline V gene data show CDR1 as MNHEY and CDR2 as SVGAGI. Trimming took 0 bases from V and 6 from J; bases not matched to a gene: 2. The CDR3 runs 14 residues. CDR3 amino acids: CASSYSGTGSEAFF. CDR3 nucleotide sequence: TGTGCCAGCAGTTACTCCGGGACAGGGTCTGAAGCTTTCTTT.

V usage is TRBV30 and J usage is TRBJ2-7; TRBD1 aligns across 7 bases. Per germline, CDR1 GTSNPN and CDR2 SVGIG (reference sequence). The CDR3 sequence is 12 residues long. V shed 7 bases, J shed 5 bases, and the junction held 8 bases outside the gene matches. This chain's CDR3 is CALHRGFDEQYF. CDR3 nucleotide sequence: TGTGCCTTACACAGGGGCTTTGACGAGCAGTACTTC.

V is TRBV7-2 and J is TRBJ2-1; 9 positions match TRBD1. Unmatched junction bases numbered 6, after V lost 3 bases and J lost 3 bases. CDR1 is SGHTA, CDR2 FQGNSA, per germline. CDR3 size: 16 residues. CDR3 DNA sequence: TGTGCCAGCAGCTTTAGGATGGGACAGGGCTACAATGAGCAGTTCTTC. This sequence encodes CASSFRMGQGYNEQFF.

V usage is TRBV18 and J usage is TRBJ2-7, with 9 positions matching TRBD1. CDR3 length: 16 residues. CDR1 KGHSH and CDR2 LQKENI come from the germline V gene. The junction had 6 bases not matched to a gene; V was cut back by 0 bases and J by 3 bases. The CDR3 DNA is TGTGCCAGCTCACCACCAGAACAGGGGGCTGTCTACGAGCAGTACTTC. Encoded protein: CASSPPEQGAVYEQYF.

The chain has TRBV27 and TRBJ2-7; either TRBD1 or TRBD2 may fit D (6 bases each). This CDR3 comprises 15 residues. Trimming stripped 5 bases from V and 3 bases from J, with 17 bases between. CDR1 is MNHEY, CDR2 SMNVEV, per germline (reference sequence). For the CDR3, the DNA is TGTGCCAGCAGTCCGGGGGCCGACGGTAGCTACGAGCAGTACTTC. It encodes CASSPGADGSYEQYF.

V usage is TRBV10-3 and J usage is TRBJ1-3; 8 positions match TRBD1. The germline V gene encodes CDR1 ENHRY and CDR2 SYGVKD. This CDR3 region has 14 residues. J lost 0 bases, V lost 11 bases, and 6 bases had no gene match. CDR3: CASGQGGSGNTIYF. As DNA, the CDR3 is TGTGCCTCCGGACAGGGAGGCTCTGGAAACACCATATATTTT.

The CDR3 region has the DNA TGCGCCAGCAGCGGGGGGGAGAGCTCCTACAATGAGCAGTTCTTC. Translated, it gives CASSGGESSYNEQFF. The chain is built from TRBV5-1 and TRBJ2-1; TRBD2 matches 7 bases. There are 15 residues in the CDR3. V lost 4 bases and J lost 0; bases outside the gene matches: 4. Germline V gives CDR1 SGHRS, CDR2 YFSETQ.